This T cell receptor beta chain was profiled in a study of T cell responses to AZD1222 COVID-19 vaccine. The study's findings and limits: Epitopes outside B.1.351 and B.1.1.7 mutated regions reportedly drew nearly half of spike TCRs.

There are 17 residues in the CDR3. Germline CDR1 is MNHNS and CDR2 is SASEGT. TCRdb's copy holds only in-frame clones and misses some; the assay was immunoSEQ multiplex PCR. The sample includes about 60,000 clones, 70% to 80% of them seen just once. With respect to this clone: Its antigen is currently unknown. Compared with germline, one end of the junction differs, possibly owing to a read error.

The chain employs TRBV6-1 and TRBJ2-3, with 15 bases identical to TRBD2. Sequencing used peripheral blood, obtained 28 days after the second AZD1222 dose. The clonotype originates from an adult who received the AZD1222 COVID-19 vaccine. CDR3 loop: CASREGLAGGLPDTQYF. The CDR3 DNA is TGTGCCAGCAGGGAAGGACTAGCGGGGGGGCTGCCAGATACGCAGTATTTT.